The 19 T cell receptor beta chains in this list originate from one sample, sequenced in a study of T-cell reconstitution after alpha-beta-depleted transplantation in children. Unique molecular identifiers were used in preparing the TCRbeta library. TCRdb re-analysed the PCR reads in MiXCR, keeping a single row per CDR3 protein. This sample has hundreds of thousands of distinct CDR3 sequences, with approximately 12% found just once. The input for sequencing was PBMCs, mostly from graft donor cells, taken 360 days after TCRalphabeta/CD19-depleted stem cell transplant. The source is a male patient under 18 who had a stem cell transplant for acute myeloid leukemia, so the T cells may come from the graft donor.

The rearrangement uses TRBV29-1 and TRBJ2-7, with 13 bases lining up with TRBD2. The J segment lost 2 bases and the V segment lost 4 bases, leaving 8 bases of the junction unmatched. CDR1 SQVTM and CDR2 ANQGSEA come from the germline V gene. The CDR3 totals 16 residues. The CDR3 sequence is CSVVKGLAGSPYEQYF. The CDR3 bases are TGCAGCGTTGTCAAGGGACTAGCGGGATCTCCCTACGAGCAGTACTTC.

This clonotype has a single count. This chain connects TRBV7-2 to TRBJ1-5; possible D gene TRBD1, 6 bases. Trimming took 1 base from V and 5 from J, leaving 9 bases between them. The CDR3 runs 14 residues. The germline CDR1 and CDR2 sequences are SGHTA and FQGNSA. CDR3 DNA: TGTGCCAGCAGCTTAGATCCAGGGGATCAGCCCCAGCATTTT. Amino acid sequence: CASSLDPGDQPQHF.

The rearrangement joins TRBV20-1 to TRBJ2-3; 9 nucleotides line up with TRBD2. The CDR3 length is 16 residues. The germline CDR1 and CDR2 sequences are DFQATT and SNEGSKA (reference sequence). The CDR3, as DNA: TGCAGCGCTGGGACTAGCAACTCCCCCAGCACAGATACGCAGTATTTT. This gives the protein CSAGTSNSPSTDTQYF.

This clonotype has more than one count but fewer than ten. In DNA, the CDR3 is TGTGCCAGCAGTTACTCGTATTCGCGGGAGAGGGGGTCCTACGAGCAGTACTTC. Translation gives CASSYSYSRERGSYEQYF. The chain joins TRBV6-5 to TRBJ2-7; possibly TRBD2 for D (7 bases). This CDR3 spans 18 amino acids. V lost 0 bases and J lost 1, with 19 bases in between. Germline V gene lookup returns CDR1 MNHEY and CDR2 SVGAGI.

This chain connects TRBV9 to TRBJ2-7; perhaps TRBD1 as D (6 bases). V lost 0 bases and J 6 bases, leaving 10 bases between the germline ends. The CDR3 runs to 13 residues. Germline V gene lookup returns CDR1 SGDLS and CDR2 YYNGEE. This CDR3 is CASSVVIGGEQYF. CDR3 DNA: TGTGCCAGCAGCGTAGTTATAGGGGGCGAGCAGTACTTC.

In its sample, this clonotype was seen a few times. J is TRBJ2-7 and V is TRBV6-2 or TRBV6-3; D ambiguous. The germline gives CDR1 MNHEY, CDR2 SVGEGT. This CDR3 contains 13 residues. The germline V and J ends were trimmed by 2 bases and 7 bases, with 12 bases remaining between them. The CDR3 bases are TGTGCCAGCAGTTACGCGACTTTGAATGAGCAGTACTTC. It is translated as CASSYATLNEQYF.

The chain employs TRBV29-1 and TRBJ2-5, with D possibly being TRBD2 (5 bases). Trimming took off 2 bases at V and 5 bases at J, with 12 bases between the two ends. The germline CDR1 and CDR2 sequences are SQVTM and ANQGSEA. There are 13 residues in the CDR3. The CDR3 DNA reads TGCAGCGTTGAATTGCGCCTAGCTGAGACCCAGTACTTC. It translates to CSVELRLAETQYF.

The rearrangement links TRBV20-1 to TRBJ1-4; the match to TRBD1 covers 7 bases. The CDR3 runs 12 residues. After removal of 6 bases from V and 8 bases from J, the junction contained 6 bases not matched to a gene. Germline assignment: CDR1 DFQATT and CDR2 SNEGSKA (reference sequence). DNA for the CDR3: TGCAGTGCGGGACAGTGGGAAGAAAAACTGTTTTTT. This gives the protein CSAGQWEEKLFF.

The chain couples TRBV19 to TRBJ2-1; 10 nucleotides agree with TRBD2. CDR1 and CDR2 from the germline V gene are LNHDA and SQIVND (reference sequence). CDR3 length: 17 amino acids. V gave up 0 bases and J gave up 1 base; unmatched junction bases: 3. The CDR3: CASSIETSGKSYNEQFF. CDR3 DNA sequence: TGTGCCAGTAGTATAGAAACTAGCGGGAAGTCCTACAATGAGCAGTTCTTC.

The V and J genes are TRBV20-1 and TRBJ2-1; maybe TRBD2 (6 bases). V shed 5 bases and J shed 9 bases, with 11 bases lying between them. The CDR3 has 11 residues. Germline CDR1 and CDR2: DFQATT and SNEGSKA (reference sequence). Here the CDR3 DNA reads TGCAGTGCTTTCCGGGACTCTGAGCAGTTCTTC. Translating it yields CSAFRDSEQFF.

The chain links TRBV28 to TRBJ1-1, with D unclear. CDR1 and CDR2 (germline): MDHEN, SYDVKM. Trimming removed 6 bases at V and 6 bases at J, with 17 bases between. CDR3 size: 14 residues. In DNA form, the CDR3 reads TGTGCCAGCAGAAATGCTAGGACCTTGGCTGAAGCTTTCTTT. It encodes CASRNARTLAEAFF.

The V and J genes are TRBV7-2 and TRBJ2-7; TRBD2 aligns across 10 bases. The CDR3 contains 16 residues. Germline V gives CDR1 SGHTA, CDR2 FQGNSA. Trimming cost V 1 base and J 1 base; bases outside gene matches: 4. CDR3 sequence reads: CASSLVGTSVSYEQYF. In DNA form, the CDR3 reads TGTGCCAGCAGCTTAGTGGGGACTAGCGTATCCTACGAGCAGTACTTC.

The chain carries TRBV6-2 or TRBV6-3 and TRBJ2-6; D gene uncertain. The ends were cut back, 4 bases at V and 0 bases at J, with 10 bases in the middle. CDR1 is MNHEY and CDR2 is SVGEGT in the germline V gene. This CDR3 has 16 residues. The CDR3 region has the DNA TGTGCCAGCAGTTCCCCCCGGAGCTCTGGGGCCAACGTCCTGACTTTC. Protein: CASSSPRSSGANVLTF.

The chain has TRBV7-2 and TRBJ2-7, with a weak D call TRBD2 (6 bases). The CDR3 runs to 15 residues. V lost 5 bases and J 0 bases, leaving 14 bases between the germline ends. Germline V lookup: CDR1 SGHTA, CDR2 FQGNSA. The DNA for the CDR3 is TGTGCCAGCAGCACCCGACTAGTCCCCTCCTACGAGCAGTACTTC. It encodes CASSTRLVPSYEQYF. The variable domain in full, with the rest retrieved from reference TRBV7-2 and TRBJ2-7, is GAGVSQSPSNKVTEKGKDVELRCDPISGHTALYWYRQSLGQGLEFLIYFQGNSAPDKSGLPSDRFSAERTGGSVSTLTIQRTQQEDSAVYLCASSTRLVPSYEQYFGPGTRLTVT.

This clonotype was observed at least ten times. The chain couples TRBV4-3 to TRBJ2-7, with 10 bases identical to TRBD2. The germline gives CDR1 LGHNA, CDR2 YSLEER. V lost 4 bases, J lost 1 base, and 7 bases stayed unmatched. The CDR3 contains 16 residues. CDR3 nucleotides: TGCGCCAGCAGCCCCCAGGGGACTAGCGCTTCCTACGAGCAGTACTTC. Amino acids: CASSPQGTSASYEQYF.

There are a few counts of this clonotype. The chain has TRBV15 and TRBJ2-3, with D possibly matching TRBD1 (6 bases). Germline CDR1 is LNHNV and CDR2 is YYDKDF (reference sequence). Trimming removed 7 bases from V and 1 base from J, with 15 bases in between. The length of the CDR3 is 15 residues. The CDR3 spells CATTWGQGRTDTQYF. DNA for the CDR3: TGTGCCACCACCTGGGGGCAAGGGCGCACAGATACGCAGTATTTT.

CDR3 amino acids: CAIGREGTKNIQYF. The DNA of the CDR3 is TGTGCCATCGGGAGGGAGGGCACCAAAAACATTCAGTACTTC. The chain joins TRBV10-3 to TRBJ2-4; 7 nucleotides line up with TRBD2. With V trimmed by 8 bases and J by 2 bases, 6 bases remained unmatched. This CDR3 is 14 amino acids long. Per the germline V gene, CDR1 is ENHRY and CDR2 is SYGVKD.

J is TRBJ2-5 and V is TRBV12-3 or TRBV12-4; D is possibly TRBD2 (5 bases). V lost 4 bases and J 1 base, leaving 13 bases between the germline ends. The CDR3 has 15 residues. DNA for the CDR3: TGTGCCAGCAGTTCCCTCAGCGGATTCCAAGAGACCCAGTACTTC. It specifies CASSSLSGFQETQYF.

In DNA form, the CDR3 reads TGTGCCAGCAGCTCAGGACAGCCCTCTGGAAACACCATATATTTT. Translated, it gives CASSSGQPSGNTIYF. The chain employs TRBV7-2 and TRBJ1-3; D is perhaps TRBD1 (6 bases). V was shortened by 4 bases and J by 0 bases, with 10 bases between the two germline ends. Germline V gives CDR1 SGHTA, CDR2 FQGNSA. The CDR3 has 15 residues. The complete variable domain, with remaining parts taken from reference TRBV7-2 and TRBJ1-3, reads GAGVSQSPSNKVTEKGKDVELRCDPISGHTALYWYRQSLGQGLEFLIYFQGNSAPDKSGLPSDRFSAERTGGSVSTLTIQRTQQEDSAVYLCASSSGQPSGNTIYFGEGSWLTVV.